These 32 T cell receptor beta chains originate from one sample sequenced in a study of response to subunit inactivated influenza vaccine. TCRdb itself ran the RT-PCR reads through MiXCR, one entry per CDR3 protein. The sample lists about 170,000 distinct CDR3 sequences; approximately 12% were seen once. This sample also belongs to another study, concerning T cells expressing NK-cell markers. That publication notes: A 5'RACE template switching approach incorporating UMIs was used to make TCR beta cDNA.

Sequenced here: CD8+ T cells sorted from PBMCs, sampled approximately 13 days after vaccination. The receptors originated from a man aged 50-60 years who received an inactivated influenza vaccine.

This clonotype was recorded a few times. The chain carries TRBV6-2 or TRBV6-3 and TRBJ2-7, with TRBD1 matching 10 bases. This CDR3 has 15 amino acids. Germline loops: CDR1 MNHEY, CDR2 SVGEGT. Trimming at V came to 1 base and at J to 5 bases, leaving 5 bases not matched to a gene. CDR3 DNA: TGTGCCAGCAGTTACTTGAGACAGGGGGCTCACGAGCAGTACTTC. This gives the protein CASSYLRQGAHEQYF.

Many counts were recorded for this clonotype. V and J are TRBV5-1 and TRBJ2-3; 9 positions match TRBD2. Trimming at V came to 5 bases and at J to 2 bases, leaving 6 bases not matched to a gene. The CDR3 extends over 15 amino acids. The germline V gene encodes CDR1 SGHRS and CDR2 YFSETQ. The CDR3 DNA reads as TGCGCCAGCAGTAGTAGCGGGAGCCTCACAGATACGCAGTATTTT. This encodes CASSSSGSLTDTQYF.

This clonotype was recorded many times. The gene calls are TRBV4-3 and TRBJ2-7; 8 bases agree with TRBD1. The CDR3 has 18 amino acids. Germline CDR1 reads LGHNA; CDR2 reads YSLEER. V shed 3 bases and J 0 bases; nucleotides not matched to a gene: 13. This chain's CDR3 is CASSQDGAGTGISYEQYF. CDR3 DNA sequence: TGCGCCAGCAGCCAGGATGGGGCCGGGACAGGAATCTCCTACGAGCAGTACTTC.

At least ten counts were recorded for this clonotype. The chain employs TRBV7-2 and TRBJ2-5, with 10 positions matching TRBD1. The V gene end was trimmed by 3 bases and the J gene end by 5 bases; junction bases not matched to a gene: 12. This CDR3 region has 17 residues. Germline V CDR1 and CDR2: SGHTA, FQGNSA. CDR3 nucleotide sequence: TGTGCCAGCAGCTTTACCTTTCCGGGACAGGGGATGGAGACCCAGTACTTC. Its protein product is CASSFTFPGQGMETQYF. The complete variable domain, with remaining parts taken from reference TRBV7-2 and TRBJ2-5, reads GAGVSQSPSNKVTEKGKDVELRCDPISGHTALYWYRQSLGQGLEFLIYFQGNSAPDKSGLPSDRFSAERTGGSVSTLTIQRTQQEDSAVYLCASSFTFPGQGMETQYFGPGTRLLVL.

This CDR3 reads CASSLGRVHGYTF. CDR3 DNA sequence: TGTGCCAGCAGCCTGGGACGGGTACATGGCTACACCTTC. The chain couples TRBV6-1 to TRBJ1-2, with D perhaps TRBD1 (5 bases). With 6 bases removed from V and 6 bases from J, the gap between germline ends came to 14 bases. The CDR3 has 13 amino acids. Germline V gene data show CDR1 as MNHNS and CDR2 as SASEGT.

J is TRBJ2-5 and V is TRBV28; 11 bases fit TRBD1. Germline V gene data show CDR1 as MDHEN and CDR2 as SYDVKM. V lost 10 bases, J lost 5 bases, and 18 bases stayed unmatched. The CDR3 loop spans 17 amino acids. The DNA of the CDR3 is TGTGCCACCCAGACACGGACAGGGGGCGAACTGAGTGAGACCCAGTACTTC. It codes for CATQTRTGGELSETQYF. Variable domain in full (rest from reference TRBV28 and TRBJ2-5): DVKVTQSSRYLVKRTGEKVFLECVQDMDHENMFWYRQDPGLGLRLIYFSYDVKMKEKGDIPEGYSVSREKKERFSLILESASTNQTSMYLCATQTRTGGELSETQYFGPGTRLLVL.

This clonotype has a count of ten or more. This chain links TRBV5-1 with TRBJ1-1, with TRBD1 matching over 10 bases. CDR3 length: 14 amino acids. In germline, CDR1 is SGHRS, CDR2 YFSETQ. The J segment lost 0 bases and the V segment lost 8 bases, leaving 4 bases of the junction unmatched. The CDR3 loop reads CASQDRGMNTEAFF. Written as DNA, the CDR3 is TGCGCCAGTCAGGACAGGGGGATGAACACTGAAGCTTTCTTT.

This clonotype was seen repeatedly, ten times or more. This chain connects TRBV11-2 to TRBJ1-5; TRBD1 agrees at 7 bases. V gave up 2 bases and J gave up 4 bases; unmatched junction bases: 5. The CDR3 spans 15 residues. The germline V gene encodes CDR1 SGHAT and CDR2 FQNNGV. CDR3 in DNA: TGTGCCAGCAGCTTATGGGCAGGGGGTAATCAGCCCCAGCATTTT. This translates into CASSLWAGGNQPQHF.

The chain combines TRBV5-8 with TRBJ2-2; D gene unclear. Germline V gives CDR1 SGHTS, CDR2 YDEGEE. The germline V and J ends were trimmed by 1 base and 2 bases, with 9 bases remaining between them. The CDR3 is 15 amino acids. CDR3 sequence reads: CASSLLPTNTGELFF. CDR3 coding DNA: TGTGCCAGCAGCTTGCTACCCACTAACACCGGGGAGCTGTTTTTT.

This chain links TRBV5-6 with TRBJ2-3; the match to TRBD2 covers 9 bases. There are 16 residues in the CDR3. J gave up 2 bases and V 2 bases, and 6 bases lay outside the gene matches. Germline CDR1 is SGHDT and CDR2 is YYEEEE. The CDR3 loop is CASSFASGIFTDTQYF. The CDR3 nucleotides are TGTGCCAGCAGCTTCGCTAGCGGGATATTCACAGATACGCAGTATTTT.

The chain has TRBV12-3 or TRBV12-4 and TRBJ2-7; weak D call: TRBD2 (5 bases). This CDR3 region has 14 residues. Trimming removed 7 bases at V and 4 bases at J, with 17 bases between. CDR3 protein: CASNRGGPPYEQYF. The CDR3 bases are TGTGCCAGCAACCGCGGCGGGCCACCGTACGAGCAGTACTTC.

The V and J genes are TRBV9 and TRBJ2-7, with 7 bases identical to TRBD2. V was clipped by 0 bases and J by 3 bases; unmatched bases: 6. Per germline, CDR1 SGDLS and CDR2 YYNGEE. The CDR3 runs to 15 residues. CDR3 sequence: CASSVGVGGIYEQYF. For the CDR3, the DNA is TGTGCCAGCAGCGTAGGGGTGGGAGGGATCTACGAGCAGTACTTC.

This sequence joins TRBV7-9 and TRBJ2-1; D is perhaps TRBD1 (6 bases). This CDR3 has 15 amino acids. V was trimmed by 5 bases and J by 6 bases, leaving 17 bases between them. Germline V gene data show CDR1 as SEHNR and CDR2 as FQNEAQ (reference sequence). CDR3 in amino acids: CASSQGHRVLNEQFF. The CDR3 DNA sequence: TGTGCCAGCAGCCAGGGACATCGGGTACTCAATGAGCAGTTCTTC.

In DNA, the CDR3 is TGTGCCAGCAGGGGGGCACGCCTGATGAACACTGAAGCTTTCTTT. The encoded protein is CASRGARLMNTEAFF. This rearrangement joins TRBV2 to TRBJ1-1, with a tentative D call TRBD1 (6 bases). This CDR3 has 15 residues. Germline assignment: CDR1 SNHLY and CDR2 FYNNEI. Trimming shortened V by 6 bases and J by 0 bases, and 14 bases separated the two germline ends.

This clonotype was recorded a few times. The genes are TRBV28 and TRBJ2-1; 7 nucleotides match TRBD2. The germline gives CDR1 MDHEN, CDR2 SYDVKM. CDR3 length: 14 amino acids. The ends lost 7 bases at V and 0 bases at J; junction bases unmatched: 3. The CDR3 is CASMTSRSYNEQFF. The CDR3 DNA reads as TGTGCCAGCATGACTAGCCGCTCCTACAATGAGCAGTTCTTC.

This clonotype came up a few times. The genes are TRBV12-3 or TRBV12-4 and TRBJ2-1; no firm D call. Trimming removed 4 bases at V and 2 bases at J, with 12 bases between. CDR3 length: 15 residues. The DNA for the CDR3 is TGTGCCAGCAGTTCCTTGGGAATCACCTACAATGAGCAGTTCTTC. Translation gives CASSSLGITYNEQFF.

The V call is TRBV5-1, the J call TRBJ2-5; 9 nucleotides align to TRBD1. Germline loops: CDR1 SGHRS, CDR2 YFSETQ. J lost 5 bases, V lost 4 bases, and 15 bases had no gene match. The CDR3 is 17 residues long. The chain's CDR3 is CASSLVEGQGTLETQYF. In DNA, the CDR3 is TGCGCCAGCAGCCTGGTGGAGGGACAGGGAACATTGGAGACCCAGTACTTC.

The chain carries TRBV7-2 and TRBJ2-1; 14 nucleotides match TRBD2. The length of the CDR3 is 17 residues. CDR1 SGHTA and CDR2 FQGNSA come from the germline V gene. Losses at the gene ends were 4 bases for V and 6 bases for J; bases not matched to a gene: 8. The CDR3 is CASSYGGGLAGVNEQFF. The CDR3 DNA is TGTGCCAGCAGCTATGGAGGGGGACTAGCGGGAGTCAATGAGCAGTTCTTC. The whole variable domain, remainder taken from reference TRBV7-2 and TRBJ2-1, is GAGVSQSPSNKVTEKGKDVELRCDPISGHTALYWYRQSLGQGLEFLIYFQGNSAPDKSGLPSDRFSAERTGGSVSTLTIQRTQQEDSAVYLCASSYGGGLAGVNEQFFGPGTRLTVL.

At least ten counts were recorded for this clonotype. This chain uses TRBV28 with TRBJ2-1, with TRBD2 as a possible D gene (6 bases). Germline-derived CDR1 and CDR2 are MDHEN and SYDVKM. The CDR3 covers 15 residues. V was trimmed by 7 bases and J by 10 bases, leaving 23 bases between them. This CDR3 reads CASIPRDSFIREQFF. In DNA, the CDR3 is TGTGCCAGCATCCCCCGGGACTCCTTTATAAGAGAGCAGTTCTTC.

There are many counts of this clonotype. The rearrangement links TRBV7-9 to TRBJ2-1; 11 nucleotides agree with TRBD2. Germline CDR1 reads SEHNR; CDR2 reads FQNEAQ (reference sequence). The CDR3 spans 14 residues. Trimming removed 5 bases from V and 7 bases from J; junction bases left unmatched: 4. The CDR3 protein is CASSNSGRANEQFF. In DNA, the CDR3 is TGTGCCAGCAGCAATAGCGGGAGGGCTAATGAGCAGTTCTTC.

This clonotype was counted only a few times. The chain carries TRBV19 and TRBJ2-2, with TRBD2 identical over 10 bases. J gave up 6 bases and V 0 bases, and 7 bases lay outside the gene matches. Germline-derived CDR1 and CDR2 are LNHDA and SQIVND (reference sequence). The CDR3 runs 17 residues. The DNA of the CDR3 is TGTGCCAGTAGTATAGATCTGTCTAGCGGGAGCTCCGGGGAGCTGTTTTTT. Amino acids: CASSIDLSSGSSGELFF.

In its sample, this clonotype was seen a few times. CDR3 nucleotide sequence: TGCAGCGTTGAAACAGGGGTGAACACCGGGGAGCTGTTTTTT. Its protein is CSVETGVNTGELFF. The chain carries TRBV29-1 and TRBJ2-2; 7 bases agree with TRBD1. In germline, CDR1 is SQVTM, CDR2 ANQGSEA. J was trimmed by 1 base and V by 2 bases; bases with no gene match: 1. The CDR3 is 14 residues long.

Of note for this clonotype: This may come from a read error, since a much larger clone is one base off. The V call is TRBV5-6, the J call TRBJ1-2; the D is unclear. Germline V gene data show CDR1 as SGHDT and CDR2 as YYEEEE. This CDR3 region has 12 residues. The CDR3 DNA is TGTGCCAGCAGCTTACTTAACTATAGCTACACCTTC. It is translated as CASSLLNYSYTF.

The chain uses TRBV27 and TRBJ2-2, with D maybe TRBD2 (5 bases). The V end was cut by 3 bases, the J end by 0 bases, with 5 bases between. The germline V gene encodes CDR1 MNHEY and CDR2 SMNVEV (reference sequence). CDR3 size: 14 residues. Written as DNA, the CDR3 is TGTGCCAGCAGTTTCGGGGCGAACACCGGGGAGCTGTTTTTT. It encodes CASSFGANTGELFF.

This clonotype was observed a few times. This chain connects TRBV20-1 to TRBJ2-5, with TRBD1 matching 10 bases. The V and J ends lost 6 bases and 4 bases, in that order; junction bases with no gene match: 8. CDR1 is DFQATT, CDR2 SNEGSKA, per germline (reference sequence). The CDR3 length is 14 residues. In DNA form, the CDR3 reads TGCAGTGCCCCCAGATGGGACAGGGGAGAGACCCAGTACTTC. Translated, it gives CSAPRWDRGETQYF.

The chain's CDR3 is CASSYVAGGFQPQHF. The CDR3 nucleotides are TGTGCCAGCAGTTACGTGGCAGGGGGCTTTCAGCCCCAGCATTTT. The J gene is TRBJ1-5, the V gene TRBV6-2 or TRBV6-3, with TRBD1 identical over 8 bases. CDR1 MNHEY and CDR2 SVGEGT come from the germline V gene. The J segment lost 6 bases and the V segment lost 2 bases, leaving 6 bases of the junction unmatched. The length of the CDR3 is 15 residues.

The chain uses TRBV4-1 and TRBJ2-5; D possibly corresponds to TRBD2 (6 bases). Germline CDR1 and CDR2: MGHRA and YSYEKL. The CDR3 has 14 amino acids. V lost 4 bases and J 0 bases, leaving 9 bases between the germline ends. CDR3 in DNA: TGCGCCAGCAGCCTCATAGCGGACCAAGAGACCCAGTACTTC. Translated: CASSLIADQETQYF.

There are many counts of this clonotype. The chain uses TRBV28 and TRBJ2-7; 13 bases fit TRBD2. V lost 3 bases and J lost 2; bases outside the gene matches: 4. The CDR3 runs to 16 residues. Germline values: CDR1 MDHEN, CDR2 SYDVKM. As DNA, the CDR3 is TGTGCCAGCAGTTTCCTGACTAGCGGGAGGACCTACGAGCAGTACTTC. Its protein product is CASSFLTSGRTYEQYF.

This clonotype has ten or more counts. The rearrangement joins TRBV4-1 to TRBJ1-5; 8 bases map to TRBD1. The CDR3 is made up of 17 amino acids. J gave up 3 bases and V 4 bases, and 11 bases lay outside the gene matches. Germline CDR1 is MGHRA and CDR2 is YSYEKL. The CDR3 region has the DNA TGCGCCAGCAGCCTCTCCCCCCAGACAGGGGCCAATCAGCCCCAGCATTTT. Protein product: CASSLSPQTGANQPQHF.

The CDR3 region is CASSPISYSNEQFF. The CDR3 bases are TGTGCCAGCAGCCCGATTTCGTATTCCAATGAGCAGTTCTTC. The J gene is TRBJ2-1, the V gene TRBV7-8; D unclear. The V end lost 5 bases, the J end lost 6 bases, and 14 bases lay between the germline ends. The CDR3 is made up of 14 amino acids. The germline V gene has CDR1 SGHVS and CDR2 FQNEAQ. The full variable domain, completed using reference TRBV7-8 and TRBJ2-1, is GAGVSQSPRYKVAKRGQDVALRCDPISGHVSLFWYQQALGQGPEFLTYFQNEAQLDKSGLPSDRFFAERPEGSVSTLKIQRTQQEDSAVYLCASSPISYSNEQFFGPGTRLTVL.

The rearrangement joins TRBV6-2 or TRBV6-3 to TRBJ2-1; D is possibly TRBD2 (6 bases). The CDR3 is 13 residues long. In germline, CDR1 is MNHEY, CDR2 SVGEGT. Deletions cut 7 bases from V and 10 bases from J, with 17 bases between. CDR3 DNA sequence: TGTGCCAGCAACCTCGGACTATACTCAGAGCAGTTCTTC. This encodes CASNLGLYSEQFF.

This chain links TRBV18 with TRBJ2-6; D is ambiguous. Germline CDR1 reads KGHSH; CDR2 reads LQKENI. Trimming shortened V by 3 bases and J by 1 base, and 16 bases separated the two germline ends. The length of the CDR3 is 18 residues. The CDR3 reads CASSPDPLLKSGANVLTF. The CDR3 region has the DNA TGTGCCAGCTCACCGGATCCGCTTCTGAAGTCTGGGGCCAACGTCCTGACTTTC.